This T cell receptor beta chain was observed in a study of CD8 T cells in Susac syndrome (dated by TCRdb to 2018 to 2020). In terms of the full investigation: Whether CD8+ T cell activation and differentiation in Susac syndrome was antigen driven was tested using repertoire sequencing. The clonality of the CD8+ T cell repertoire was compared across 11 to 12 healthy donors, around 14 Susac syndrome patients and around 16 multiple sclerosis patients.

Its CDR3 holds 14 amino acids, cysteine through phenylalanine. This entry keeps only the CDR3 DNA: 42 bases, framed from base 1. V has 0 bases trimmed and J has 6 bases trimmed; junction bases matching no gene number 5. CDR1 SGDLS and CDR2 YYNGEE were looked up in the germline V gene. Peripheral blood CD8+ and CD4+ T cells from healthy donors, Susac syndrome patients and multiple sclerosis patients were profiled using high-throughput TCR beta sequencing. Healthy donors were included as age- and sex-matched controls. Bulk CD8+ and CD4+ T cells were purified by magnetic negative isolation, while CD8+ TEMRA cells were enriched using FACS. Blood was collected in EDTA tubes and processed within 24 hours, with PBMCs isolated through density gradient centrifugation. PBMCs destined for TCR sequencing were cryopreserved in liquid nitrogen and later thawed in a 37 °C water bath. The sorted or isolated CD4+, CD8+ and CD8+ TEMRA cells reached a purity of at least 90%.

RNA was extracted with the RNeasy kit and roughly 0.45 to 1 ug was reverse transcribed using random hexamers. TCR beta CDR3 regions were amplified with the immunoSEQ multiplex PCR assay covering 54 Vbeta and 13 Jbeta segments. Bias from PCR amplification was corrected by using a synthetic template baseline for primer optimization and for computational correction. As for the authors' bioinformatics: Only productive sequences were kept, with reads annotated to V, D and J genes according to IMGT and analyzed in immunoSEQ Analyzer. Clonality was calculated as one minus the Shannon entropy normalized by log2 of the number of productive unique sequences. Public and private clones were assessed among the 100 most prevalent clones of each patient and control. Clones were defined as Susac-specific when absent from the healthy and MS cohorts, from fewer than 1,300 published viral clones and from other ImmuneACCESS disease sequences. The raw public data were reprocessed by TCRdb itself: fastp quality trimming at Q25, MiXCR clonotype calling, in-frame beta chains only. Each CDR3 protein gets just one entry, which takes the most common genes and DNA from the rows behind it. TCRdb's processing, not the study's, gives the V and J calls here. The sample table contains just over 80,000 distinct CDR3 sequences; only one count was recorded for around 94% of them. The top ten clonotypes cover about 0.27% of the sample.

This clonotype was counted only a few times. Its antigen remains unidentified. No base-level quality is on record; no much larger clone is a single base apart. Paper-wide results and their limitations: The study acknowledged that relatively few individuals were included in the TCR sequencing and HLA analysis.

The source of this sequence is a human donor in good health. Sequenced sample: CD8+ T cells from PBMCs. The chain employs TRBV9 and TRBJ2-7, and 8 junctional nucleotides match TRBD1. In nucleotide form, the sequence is TGTGCCAGCAGCGTAGGGTCAGGGGGCGGCGAGCAGTACTTC. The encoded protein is CASSVGSGGGEQYF.